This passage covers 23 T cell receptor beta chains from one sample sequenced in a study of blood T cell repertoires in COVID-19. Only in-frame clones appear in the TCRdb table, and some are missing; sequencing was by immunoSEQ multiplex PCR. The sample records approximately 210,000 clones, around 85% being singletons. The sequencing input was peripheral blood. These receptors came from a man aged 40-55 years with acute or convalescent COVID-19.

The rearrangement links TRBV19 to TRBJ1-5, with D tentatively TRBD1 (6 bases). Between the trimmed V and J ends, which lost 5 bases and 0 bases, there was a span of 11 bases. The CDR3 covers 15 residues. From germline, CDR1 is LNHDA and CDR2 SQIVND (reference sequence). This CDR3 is CASSPRGNSNQPQHF. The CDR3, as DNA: TGTGCCAGTAGTCCCAGGGGAAATAGCAATCAGCCCCAGCATTTT. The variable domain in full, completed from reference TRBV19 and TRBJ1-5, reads DGGITQSPKYLFRKEGQNVTLSCEQNLNHDAMYWYRQDPGQGLRLIYYSQIVNDFQKGDIAEGYSVSREKKESFPLTVTSAQKNPTAFYLCASSPRGNSNQPQHFGDGTRLSIL.

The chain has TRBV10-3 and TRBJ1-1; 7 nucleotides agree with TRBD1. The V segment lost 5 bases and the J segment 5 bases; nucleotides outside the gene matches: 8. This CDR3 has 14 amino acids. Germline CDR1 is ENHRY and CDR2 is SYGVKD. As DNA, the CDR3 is TGTGCCATCAGTAACCAGGGGGGATTGACTGAAGCTTTCTTT. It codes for CAISNQGGLTEAFF.

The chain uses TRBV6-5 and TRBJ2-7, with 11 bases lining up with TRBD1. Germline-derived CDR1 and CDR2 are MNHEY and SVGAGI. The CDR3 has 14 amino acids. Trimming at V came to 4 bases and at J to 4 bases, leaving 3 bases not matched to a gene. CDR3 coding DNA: TGTGCCAGCAGTTGGGGACAGGGGGGTTACGAGCAGTACTTC. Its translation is CASSWGQGGYEQYF.

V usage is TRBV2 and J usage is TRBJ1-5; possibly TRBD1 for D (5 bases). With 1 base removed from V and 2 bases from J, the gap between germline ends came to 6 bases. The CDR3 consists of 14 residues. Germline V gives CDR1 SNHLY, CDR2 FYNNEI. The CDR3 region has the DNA TGTGCCAGCAGTGAAGAAGGGGGCAATCAGCCCCAGCATTTT. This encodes CASSEEGGNQPQHF.

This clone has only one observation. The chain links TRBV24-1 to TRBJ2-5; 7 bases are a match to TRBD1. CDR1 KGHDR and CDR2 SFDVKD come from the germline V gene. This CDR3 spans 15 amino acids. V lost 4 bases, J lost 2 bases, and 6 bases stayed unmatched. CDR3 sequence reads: CATSDPGQTQETQYF. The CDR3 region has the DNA TGTGCCACCAGTGACCCGGGACAGACTCAAGAGACCCAGTACTTC.

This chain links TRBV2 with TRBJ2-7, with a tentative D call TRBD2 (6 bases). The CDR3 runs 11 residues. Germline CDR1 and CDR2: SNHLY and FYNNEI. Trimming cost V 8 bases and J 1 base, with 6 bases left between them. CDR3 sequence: CASGTSYEQYF. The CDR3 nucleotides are TGTGCCAGCGGGACTTCCTACGAGCAGTACTTC.

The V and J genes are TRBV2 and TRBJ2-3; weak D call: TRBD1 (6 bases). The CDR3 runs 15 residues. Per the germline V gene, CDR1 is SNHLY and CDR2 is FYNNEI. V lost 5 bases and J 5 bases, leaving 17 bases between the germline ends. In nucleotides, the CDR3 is TGTGCCAGCAGTTCCGTGACAGGTTTGGGAGATACGCAGTATTTT. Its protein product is CASSSVTGLGDTQYF.

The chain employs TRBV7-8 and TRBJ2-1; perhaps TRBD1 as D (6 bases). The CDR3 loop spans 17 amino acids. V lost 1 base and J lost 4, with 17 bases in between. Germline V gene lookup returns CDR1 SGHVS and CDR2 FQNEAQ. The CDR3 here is CASSLGGRGGPYNEQFF. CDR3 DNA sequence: TGTGCCAGCAGCTTAGGAGGGCGAGGGGGACCTTACAATGAGCAGTTCTTC.

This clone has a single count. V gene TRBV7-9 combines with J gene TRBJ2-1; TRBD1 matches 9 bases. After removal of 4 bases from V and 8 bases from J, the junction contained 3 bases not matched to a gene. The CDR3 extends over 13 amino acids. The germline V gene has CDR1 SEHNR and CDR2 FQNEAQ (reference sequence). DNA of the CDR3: TGTGCCAGCAGCTCAACAGGGGGCTATGAGCAGTTCTTC. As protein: CASSSTGGYEQFF. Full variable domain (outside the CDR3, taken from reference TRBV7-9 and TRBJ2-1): DTGVSQNPRHKITKRGQNVTFRCDPISEHNRLYWYRQTLGQGPEFLTYFQNEAQLEKSRLLSDRFSAERPKGSFSTLEIQRTEQGDSAMYLCASSSTGGYEQFFGPGTRLTVL.

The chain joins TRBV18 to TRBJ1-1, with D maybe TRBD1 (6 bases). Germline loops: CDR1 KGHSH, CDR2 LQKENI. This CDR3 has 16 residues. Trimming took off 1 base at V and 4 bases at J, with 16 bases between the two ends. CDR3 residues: CASSPRGQFSPTEAFF. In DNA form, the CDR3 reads TGTGCCAGCTCACCACGGGGACAATTTTCGCCCACTGAAGCTTTCTTT.

This chain's CDR3 is CASSPISRNTEAFF. The DNA of the CDR3 is TGTGCCAGCTCACCAATCTCCAGGAACACTGAAGCTTTCTTT. V usage is TRBV18 and J usage is TRBJ1-1; D uncertain. CDR1 is KGHSH and CDR2 is LQKENI in the germline V gene. The CDR3 totals 14 residues. The V and J ends lost 2 bases and 1 base respectively, with 8 bases between them. The variable domain in full, with the rest retrieved from reference TRBV18 and TRBJ1-1, is NAGVMQNPRHLVRRRGQEARLRCSPMKGHSHVYWYRQLPEEGLKFMVYLQKENIIDESGMPKERFSAEFPKEGPSILRIQQVVRGDSAAYFCASSPISRNTEAFFGQGTRLTVV.

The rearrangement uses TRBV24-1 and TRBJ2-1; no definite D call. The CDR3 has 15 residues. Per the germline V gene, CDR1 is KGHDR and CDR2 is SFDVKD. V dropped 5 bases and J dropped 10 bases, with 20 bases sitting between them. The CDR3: CATSVTTDMVREQFF. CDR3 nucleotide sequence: TGTGCCACCAGTGTCACCACCGACATGGTCAGAGAGCAGTTCTTC.

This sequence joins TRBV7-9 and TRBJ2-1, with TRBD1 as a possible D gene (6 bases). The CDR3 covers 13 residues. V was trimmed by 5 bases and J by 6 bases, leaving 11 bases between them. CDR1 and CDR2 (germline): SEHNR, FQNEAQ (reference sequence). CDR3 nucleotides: TGTGCCAGCAGCACAACAGGGCTCAATGAGCAGTTCTTC. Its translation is CASSTTGLNEQFF.

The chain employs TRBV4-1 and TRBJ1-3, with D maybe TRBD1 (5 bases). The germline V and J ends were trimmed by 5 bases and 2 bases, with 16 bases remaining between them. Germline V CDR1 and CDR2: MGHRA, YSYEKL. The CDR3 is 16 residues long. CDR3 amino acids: CASSDYRGSAGNTIYF. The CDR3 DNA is TGCGCCAGCAGCGATTATAGGGGATCAGCTGGAAACACCATATATTTT.

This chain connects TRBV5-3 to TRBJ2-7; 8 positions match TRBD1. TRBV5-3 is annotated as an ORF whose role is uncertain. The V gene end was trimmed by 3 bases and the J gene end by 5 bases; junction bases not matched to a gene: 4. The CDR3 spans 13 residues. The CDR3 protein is CARSYDRGNEQYF. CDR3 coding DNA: TGTGCCAGAAGCTATGACAGGGGCAACGAGCAGTACTTC.

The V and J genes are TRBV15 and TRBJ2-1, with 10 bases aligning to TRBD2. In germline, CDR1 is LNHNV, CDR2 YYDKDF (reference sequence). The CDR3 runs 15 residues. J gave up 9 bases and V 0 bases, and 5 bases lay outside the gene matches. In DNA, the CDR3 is TGTGCCACCAGCAGAGACAGCGGGAGGGTAGTTGAGCAGTTCTTC. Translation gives CATSRDSGRVVEQFF.

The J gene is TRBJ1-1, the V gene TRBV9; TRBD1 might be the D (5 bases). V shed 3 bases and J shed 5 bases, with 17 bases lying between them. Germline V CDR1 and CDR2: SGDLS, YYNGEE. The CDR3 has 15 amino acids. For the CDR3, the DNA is TGTGCCAGCAGCGATGCCCAGGGTCTGAGGACTGAAGCTTTCTTT. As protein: CASSDAQGLRTEAFF.

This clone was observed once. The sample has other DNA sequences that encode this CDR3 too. The CDR3 sequence is CASSLTSGGSYNEQFF. In DNA form, the CDR3 reads TGCGCCAGCAGTTTGACTAGCGGGGGCTCCTACAATGAGCAGTTCTTC. This chain connects TRBV5-1 to TRBJ2-1, with 12 positions matching TRBD2. CDR3 length equals 16 residues. Trimming took 5 bases from V and 0 from J; bases not matched to a gene: 3. Per germline, CDR1 SGHRS and CDR2 YFSETQ. Full variable domain (rest looked up from reference TRBV5-1 and TRBJ2-1): KAGVTQTPRYLIKTRGQQVTLSCSPISGHRSVSWYQQTPGQGLQFLFEYFSETQRNKGNFPGRFSGRQFSNSRSEMNVSTLELGDSALYLCASSLTSGGSYNEQFFGPGTRLTVL.

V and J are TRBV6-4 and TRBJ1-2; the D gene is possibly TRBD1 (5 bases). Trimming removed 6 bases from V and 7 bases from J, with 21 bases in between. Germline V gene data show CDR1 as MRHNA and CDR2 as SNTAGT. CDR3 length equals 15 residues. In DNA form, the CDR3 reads TGTGCCAGCAGCAACCTCGACCCAACCCAGGGTGGCTACACCTTC. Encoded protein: CASSNLDPTQGGYTF.

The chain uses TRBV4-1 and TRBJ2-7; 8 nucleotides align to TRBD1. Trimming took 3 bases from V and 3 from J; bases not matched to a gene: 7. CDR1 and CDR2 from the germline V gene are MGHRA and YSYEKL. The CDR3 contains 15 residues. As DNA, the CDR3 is TGCGCCAGCAGCCACTCCAGGGGGCGCATCTACGAGCAGTACTTC. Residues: CASSHSRGRIYEQYF.

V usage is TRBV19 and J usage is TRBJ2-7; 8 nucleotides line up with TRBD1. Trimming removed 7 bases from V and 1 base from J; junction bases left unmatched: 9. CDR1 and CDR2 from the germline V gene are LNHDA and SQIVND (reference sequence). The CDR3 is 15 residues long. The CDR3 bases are TGTGCCAGTACCGGGGGACAGGCTGGTTCCTACGAGCAGTACTTC. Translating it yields CASTGGQAGSYEQYF.

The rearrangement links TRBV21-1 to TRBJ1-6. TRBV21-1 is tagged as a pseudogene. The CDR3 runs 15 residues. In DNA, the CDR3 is TGTGCCAGCGGATCCTGGACGGGGAAGGGTTCACCCCTCCACTTT. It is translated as CASGSWTGKGSPLHF.

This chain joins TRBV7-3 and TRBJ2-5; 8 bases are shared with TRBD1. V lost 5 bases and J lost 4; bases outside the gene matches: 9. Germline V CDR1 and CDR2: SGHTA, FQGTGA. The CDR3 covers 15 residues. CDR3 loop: CASSPAGRGRETQYF. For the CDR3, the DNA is TGTGCCAGCAGCCCCGCCGGCAGGGGGCGAGAGACCCAGTACTTC.